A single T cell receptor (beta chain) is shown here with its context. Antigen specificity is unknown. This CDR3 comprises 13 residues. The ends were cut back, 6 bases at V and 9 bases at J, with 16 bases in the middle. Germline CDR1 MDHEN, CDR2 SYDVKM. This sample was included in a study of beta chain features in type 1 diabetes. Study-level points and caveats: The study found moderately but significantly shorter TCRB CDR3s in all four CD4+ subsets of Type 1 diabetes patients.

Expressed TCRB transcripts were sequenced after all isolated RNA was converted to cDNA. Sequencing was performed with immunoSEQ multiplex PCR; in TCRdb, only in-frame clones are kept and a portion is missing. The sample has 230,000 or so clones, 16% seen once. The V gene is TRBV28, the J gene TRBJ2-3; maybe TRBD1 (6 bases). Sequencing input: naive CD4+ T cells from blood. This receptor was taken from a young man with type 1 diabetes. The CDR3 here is CASRVPTGYTQYF. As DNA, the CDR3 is TGTGCCAGCAGGGTACCGACAGGCTACACGCAGTATTTT.